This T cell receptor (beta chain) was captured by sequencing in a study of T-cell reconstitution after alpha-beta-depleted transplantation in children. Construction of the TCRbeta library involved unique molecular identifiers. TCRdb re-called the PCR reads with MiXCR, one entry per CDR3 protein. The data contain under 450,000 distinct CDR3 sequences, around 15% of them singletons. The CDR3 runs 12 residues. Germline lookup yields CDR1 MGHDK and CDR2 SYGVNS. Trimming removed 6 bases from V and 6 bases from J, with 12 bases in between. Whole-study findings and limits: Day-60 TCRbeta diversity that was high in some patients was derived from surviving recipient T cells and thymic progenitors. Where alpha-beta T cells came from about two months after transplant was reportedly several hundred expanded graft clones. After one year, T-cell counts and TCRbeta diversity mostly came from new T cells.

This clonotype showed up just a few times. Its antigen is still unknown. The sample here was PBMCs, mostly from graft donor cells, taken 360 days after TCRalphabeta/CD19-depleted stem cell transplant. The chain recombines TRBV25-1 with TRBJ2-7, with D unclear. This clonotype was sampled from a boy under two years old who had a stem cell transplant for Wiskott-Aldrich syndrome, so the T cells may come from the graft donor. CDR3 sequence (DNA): TGTGCCAGCAGCACTACACGGTTCGAGCAGTACTTC. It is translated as CASSTTRFEQYF.